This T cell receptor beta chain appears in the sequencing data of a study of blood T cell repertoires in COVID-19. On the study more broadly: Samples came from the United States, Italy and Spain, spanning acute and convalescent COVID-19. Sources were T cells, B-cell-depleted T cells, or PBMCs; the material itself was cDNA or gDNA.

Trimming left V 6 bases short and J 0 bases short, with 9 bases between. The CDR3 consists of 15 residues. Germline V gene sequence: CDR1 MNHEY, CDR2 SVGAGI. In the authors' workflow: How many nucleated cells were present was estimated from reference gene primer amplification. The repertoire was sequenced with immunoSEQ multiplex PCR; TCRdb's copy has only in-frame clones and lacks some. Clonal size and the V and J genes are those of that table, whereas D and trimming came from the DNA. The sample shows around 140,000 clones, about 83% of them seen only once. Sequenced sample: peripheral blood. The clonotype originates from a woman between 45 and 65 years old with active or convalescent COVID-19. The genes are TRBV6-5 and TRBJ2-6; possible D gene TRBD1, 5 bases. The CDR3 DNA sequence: TGTGCCAGCAGGGGGCATAGCTCTGGGGCCAACGTCCTGACTTTC. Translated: CASRGHSSGANVLTF.